The TCR beta chain described here comes from a study of blood T cell repertoires in COVID-19. Study context: T cells, B-cell-depleted T cells, or PBMCs supplied cDNA or gDNA.

Trimming cost V 0 bases and J 5 bases, with 16 bases left between them. The CDR3 sequence is 16 residues long. Germline V gene sequence: CDR1 LNHDA, CDR2 SQIVND (reference sequence). TCRdb's copy holds only in-frame clones and misses some; the assay was immunoSEQ multiplex PCR. The repertoire includes about 98,000 clones, 87% of them detected once, and about 4.5% sits in the top ten. Sequencing was carried out using peripheral blood. The sequence came from a man between 65 and 85 years old with acute or convalescent COVID-19. The V gene is TRBV19, the J gene TRBJ1-1, with D possibly TRBD1 on 5 matching bases. The CDR3 nucleotides are TGTGCCAGTAGTATAGAGTTCGGCCAGGGAGGTACTGAAGCTTTCTTT. It is translated as CASSIEFGQGGTEAFF.